One and the same sample provided the 5 T cell receptor beta chains below, sequenced in a study of cytomegalovirus exposure and HLA in healthy donors. PCR involved 60 Vbeta and 13 Jbeta primers. Data came from immunoSEQ multiplex PCR; TCRdb stores just in-frame clones and leaves some out. This sample has 200,000 to 250,000 clones, with about 80% found just once. Material: PBMCs. The receptors were sampled from a woman between 45 and 60 years old in good health and CMV-seropositive.

The chain carries TRBV15 and TRBJ2-1, with D possibly matching TRBD1 (6 bases). The germline V gene has CDR1 LNHNV and CDR2 YYDKDF (reference sequence). The length of the CDR3 is 14 residues. Between the trimmed V and J ends, which lost 3 bases and 2 bases, there was a span of 8 bases. The CDR3 bases are TGTGCCACCAGCAGCAGGGGAACCTACAATGAGCAGTTCTTC. This encodes CATSSRGTYNEQFF.

The V gene is TRBV6-5, the J gene TRBJ1-1; 7 nucleotides line up with TRBD1. Germline V gene sequence: CDR1 MNHEY, CDR2 SVGAGI. The CDR3 loop spans 14 amino acids. The V gene end was trimmed by 5 bases and the J gene end by 0 bases; junction bases not matched to a gene: 3. The CDR3 DNA is TGTGCCAGCAGTCAGGGACAGATGAACACTGAAGCTTTCTTT. Translation gives CASSQGQMNTEAFF.

V is TRBV27 and J is TRBJ2-5; TRBD2 agrees at 8 bases. Germline V gene lookup returns CDR1 MNHEY and CDR2 SMNVEV (reference sequence). The V gene end was trimmed by 5 bases and the J gene end by 5 bases; junction bases not matched to a gene: 13. CDR3 length: 16 amino acids. The CDR3 bases are TGTGCCAGCAGTCCCCGCGGGGGGCTGTCATGGGAGACCCAGTACTTC. Encoded protein: CASSPRGGLSWETQYF.

The chain carries TRBV23-1 and TRBJ2-6, with a tentative D call TRBD1 (6 bases). TRBV23-1 is marked as an open reading frame, function uncertain. The ends were cut back, 6 bases at V and 5 bases at J, with 17 bases in the middle. This CDR3 has 16 residues. DNA of the CDR3: TGCGCCAGCAGAGACGTGACAGGCAAGAGGGCCAACGTCCTGACTTTC. It specifies CASRDVTGKRANVLTF.

The chain uses TRBV30 and TRBJ1-1, with TRBD1 matching over 7 bases. The CDR3 sequence is 15 residues long. Germline V gene lookup returns CDR1 GTSNPN and CDR2 SVGIG (reference sequence). The trim removed 7 bases at V and 0 bases at J, leaving 11 bases unmatched. CDR3 residues: CASAPGTAMNTEAFF. The CDR3 DNA reads TGTGCCTCAGCCCCCGGGACAGCCATGAACACTGAAGCTTTCTTT.